This T cell receptor (beta chain) was captured by sequencing in a study of shared clonotypes between healthy human individuals. At a deep level, the assay was run. Libraries were prepared by immunoSEQ multiplex PCR; TCRdb keeps only in-frame clonotypes and omits some of them. Of some 500,000 clones in the sample, 90% to 97% were seen once. In germline, CDR1 is WSHSY, CDR2 SAAADI. V trimming: 6 bases; J trimming: 6 bases; junction bases outside the gene matches: 10. The CDR3 has 15 residues. The receptor's source is a woman aged 25 to 45 in good health. The chain is built from TRBV10-2 and TRBJ2-7, with 11 bases fitting TRBD2. The sequenced sample was naive CD4+ T cells sorted from blood. This sample's subset: CD45RA+ positively selected. CDR3 loop: CASSKGLAAPSEQYF. The CDR3 DNA follows: TGCGCCAGCAGCAAGGGACTAGCGGCCCCCTCCGAGCAGTACTTC.